This T cell receptor beta chain was recovered during a study of blood T cells in healthy people across ages. The wider study: Template switching recovered approximately one barcoded beta molecule for every two T cells.

Regarding the study as a whole: The unsorted PBMCs prevented any conclusive comparison of naive versus antigen-experienced cells. A greater number of naive CD4+ cells and higher diversity distinguished long-lived donors from aged donors.

Next came a second PCR, run for about 6 to 11 cycles, which used a sample-barcoded 5' primer along with a J-beta primer mix. A single record per CDR3 protein comes from TCRdb applying MiXCR to the 5' RACE reads. The table records 800,000 to 950,000 distinct CDR3 sequences, 35% to 40% of them present only once. A word on this clonotype: Its target is not known.

The clonotype comes from a man between 18 and 35 years old in good health. Material for sequencing was blood.

The CDR3, as DNA: TGTGCCAGTCGCCGGGACAGACGCACAGATACGCAGTATTTT. Translation: CASRRDRRTDTQYF. The V and J genes are TRBV19 and TRBJ2-3; TRBD1 aligns across 7 bases. The germline CDR1 and CDR2 sequences are LNHDA and SQIVND (reference sequence). Losses at the gene ends were 8 bases for V and 1 base for J; bases not matched to a gene: 6. The CDR3 is 14 amino acids.